This T cell receptor (beta chain) was observed in a study of cytomegalovirus exposure and HLA in healthy donors. Regarding the study as a whole: Sequencing had likely introduced a cluster of highly shared sequence variants as an artifact.

PCR involved 60 Vbeta and 13 Jbeta primers. The data were produced by immunoSEQ multiplex PCR, yet TCRdb's version contains in-frame clones alone and is incomplete. The table lists over 150,000 clones, 75% to 90% of them singletons, with about 1.6% in the top ten. Healthy donors of bone marrow made up the group. About this clone: Its antigen is undetermined.

The material sequenced was PBMCs. This receptor was obtained from a man aged 45 to 65 in good health and CMV-seronegative.

In nucleotides, the CDR3 is TGTGCCAGCAGCTTAACGGGGGGGCTATTATACAATGAGCAGTTCTTC. Encoded protein: CASSLTGGLLYNEQFF. V is TRBV7-3 and J is TRBJ2-1, with TRBD2 as a possible D gene (7 bases). Germline loops: CDR1 SGHTA, CDR2 FQGTGA. The CDR3 is 16 amino acids. V was trimmed by 0 bases and J by 4 bases, leaving 13 bases between them.